This entry is about one TCR beta chain. The antigen is undetermined. These data come from a study of OX40 agonist ivuxolimab in advanced cancers. For the study at large: Patients were dosed intravenously with ivuxolimab at 0.01 to 10 mg/kg every 2 weeks. Of the participants, approximately 36% had some prior anti-PD-1, anti-PD-L1 or anti-CTLA-4 therapy, which was allowed. Patients treated during dose escalation were battling hepatocellular carcinoma, melanoma, renal cell or head and neck cancer.

Study-level results: Several nonresponders also turned out to have low normalized T-cell clonal expansion.

Here immunoSEQ multiplex PCR was the method, and the copy in TCRdb shows in-frame clones only, minus some. Of about 68,000 clones listed, around 85% are singletons. The V end lost 4 bases, the J end lost 9 bases, and 30 bases lay between the germline ends. Germline lookup yields CDR1 SNHLY and CDR2 FYNNEI. The CDR3 extends over 19 amino acids. This TCR was recovered from an adult with an advanced solid tumor such as melanoma, head and neck, liver or kidney cancer. The sequences come from CD4+ or CD8+ T cells sorted from blood, collected in a trial of the OX40 agonist ivuxolimab. The chain couples TRBV2 to TRBJ2-2; weak D call: TRBD1 (7 bases). The CDR3 nucleotides read TGTGCCAGCAGTGGACATCCACGGAGGGGGCCCGGGGTCACGAGGGAGCTGTTTTTT. This encodes CASSGHPRRGPGVTRELFF.